Listed here are 2 T cell receptor beta chains from one sample, sequenced in a study of blood T cell repertoires in COVID-19. Profiling relied on immunoSEQ multiplex PCR, and the TCRdb table lists in-frame clones only, not all of them. The sample lists some 170,000 clones, 82% occurring once. Sequenced: peripheral blood. Source of these receptors: a woman between 70 and 85 years old with acute or convalescent COVID-19.

CDR3: CASSPGLEMNTEAFF. In nucleotides, the CDR3 is TGTGCCAGCTCACCCGGACTTGAAATGAACACTGAAGCTTTCTTT. The rearrangement joins TRBV18 to TRBJ1-1; D gene ambiguous. The CDR3 is 15 residues long. Germline CDR1 and CDR2: KGHSH and LQKENI. V was cut by 3 bases and J by 0 bases, with 11 bases left in between.

The rearrangement joins TRBV28 to TRBJ1-2, with a possible D match to TRBD1 (5 bases). V was cut by 3 bases and J by 8 bases, with 13 bases left in between. Germline V gives CDR1 MDHEN, CDR2 SYDVKM. The CDR3 sequence is 13 residues long. The DNA of the CDR3 is TGTGCCAGCAGTTTGGACACTACGCGGGGCTACACCTTC. This codes for CASSLDTTRGYTF.